This T cell receptor beta chain was identified during a study of post-analysis software for immune sequencing data. The wider study: Patients had relapsing-remitting, secondary progressive or progressive-relapsing multiple sclerosis; some lacked subtype.

Germline values: CDR1 MNHEY, CDR2 SVGEGT. The CDR3 runs to 14 residues. Trimming stripped 8 bases from V and 6 bases from J, with 17 bases between. The study's findings and limits: For normalized Chao1 diversity, multiple sclerosis patients scored significantly lower than controls did. Several TRBV segments occurring more often in patients than controls included TRBV5-6, TRBV5-1 and TRBV20-1.

Built from TCR beta cDNA, the libraries had unique molecular identifiers in them. It was from roughly 1.1 to 9.2 million T cells that 530,000 or so cDNA molecules came. TCRdb recomputed calls from the PCR reads with MiXCR, one row per CDR3 protein. This sample has roughly 700,000 distinct CDR3 sequences, with less than 35% found just once. As concerns this clonotype: Its antigen is currently unknown.

Material: blood. This chain uses TRBV6-2 or TRBV6-3 with TRBJ2-4; TRBD2 is a possible D gene (6 bases). The sequence came from a girl aged 5-17 years with multiple sclerosis. The CDR3 sequence: CASEIGEVGNIQYF. As DNA, the CDR3 is TGTGCCAGCGAAATCGGGGAGGTTGGAAACATTCAGTACTTC.